This T cell receptor beta chain was found in a study of blood T cell repertoires in COVID-19. Study overall: From the United States, Italy and Spain came samples of acute and convalescent COVID-19.

Per the authors' pipeline: Estimation of nucleated cell counts was performed using reference gene primer amplification. TCRdb's copy holds only in-frame clones and misses some; the assay was immunoSEQ multiplex PCR. That table is the source of V, J and clone size, and D and trimming were worked out from the DNA. The repertoire consists of under 200,000 clones, with under 80% occurring once and the leading ten covering around 3%. Germline V gives CDR1 MNHEY, CDR2 SMNVEV (reference sequence). Trimming pared 6 bases from V and 6 bases from J, leaving 15 bases between. The CDR3 is made up of 15 amino acids. This clone was seen a handful of times.

V and J are TRBV27 and TRBJ1-6, with a possible D match to TRBD1 (6 bases). The source is a man in his sixties or seventies with acute or convalescent COVID-19. Sequenced: peripheral blood. This CDR3 reads CASRGASRVNSPLHF. CDR3 coding DNA: TGTGCCAGCAGGGGGGCCTCTAGGGTTAATTCACCCCTCCACTTT.